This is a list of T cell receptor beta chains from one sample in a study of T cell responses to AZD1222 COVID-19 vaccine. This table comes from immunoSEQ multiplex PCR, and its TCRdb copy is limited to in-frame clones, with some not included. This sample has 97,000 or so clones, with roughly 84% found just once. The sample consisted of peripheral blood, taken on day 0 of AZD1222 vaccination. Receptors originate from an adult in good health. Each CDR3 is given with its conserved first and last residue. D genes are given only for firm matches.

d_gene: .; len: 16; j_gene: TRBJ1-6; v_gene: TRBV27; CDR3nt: TGTGCCAGCAGTTCCCGGGGGGGCAGTGAAAATTCACCCCTCCACTTT; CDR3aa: CASSSRGGSENSPLHF
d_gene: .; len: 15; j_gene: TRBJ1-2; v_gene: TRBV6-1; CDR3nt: TGTGCCAGCAGTGACGCTCGGCGGGGTTGGTATGGCTACACCTTC; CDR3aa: CASSDARRGWYGYTF
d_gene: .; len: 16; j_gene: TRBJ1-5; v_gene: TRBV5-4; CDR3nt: TGTGCCAGCAGCTTTTGGGGTGCGGGGGGTAATCAGCCCCAGCATTTT; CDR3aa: CASSFWGAGGNQPQHF
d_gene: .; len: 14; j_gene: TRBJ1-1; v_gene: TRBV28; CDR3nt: TGTGCCAGCAGTTTGGCAGGGCCAGACACTGAAGCTTTCTTT; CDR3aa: CASSLAGPDTEAFF
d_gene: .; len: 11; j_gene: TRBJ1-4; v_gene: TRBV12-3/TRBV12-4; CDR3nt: TGTGCCGGCAGCAATACTGAAAAACTGTTTTTT; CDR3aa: CAGSNTEKLFF
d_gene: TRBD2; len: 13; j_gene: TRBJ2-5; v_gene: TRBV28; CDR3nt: TGTGCCACCAAAAGCGGGAGGGAGAAGACCCAGTACTTC; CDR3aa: CATKSGREKTQYF
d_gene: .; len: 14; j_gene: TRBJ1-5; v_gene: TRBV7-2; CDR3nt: TGTGCCAGCAGCTTAGGGCAGGGGTTCAGGCCCCAGCATTTT; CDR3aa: CASSLGQGFRPQHF
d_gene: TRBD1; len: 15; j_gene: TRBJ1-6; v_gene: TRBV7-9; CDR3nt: TGTGCCAGCAGCAAACAGGGGACGATTAATTCACCCCTCCACTTT; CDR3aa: CASSKQGTINSPLHF
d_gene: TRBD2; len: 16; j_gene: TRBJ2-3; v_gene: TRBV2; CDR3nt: TGTGCCAGCAGTGAAAGTTGGACTAGCGGTCCTGGCGGGGAGTATTTT; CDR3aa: CASSESWTSGPGGEYF
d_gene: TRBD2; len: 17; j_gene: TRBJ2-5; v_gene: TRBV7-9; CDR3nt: TGTGCCAGCAGCTTAGCGCCTTCGCGGGGGGGACGAGAGACCCAGTACTTC; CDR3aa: CASSLAPSRGGRETQYF